Listed below are T cell receptor beta chains from one sample, sequenced in a study of blood T cell repertoires in COVID-19. TCRdb's copy holds only in-frame clones and misses some; the assay was immunoSEQ multiplex PCR. The sample records hundreds of thousands of clones, 82% being singletons. The sequencing input was PBMCs or T cells enriched from blood (not recorded which). The receptor source for this set is a woman aged 60 to 75 who had recovered from COVID-19. The CDR3 runs from the conserved cysteine through the conserved F or W. Each record gives: V gene, D gene, clone size, CDR3 length, J gene, CDR3 DNA, CDR3 protein. A D gene is named only where the DNA matches it firmly. For some rows the clone size is stated as once, few or many, or as a class when expanded; others skip it.

v_call: TRBV6-1
d_call: -
clone_size: -
cdr3_length: 15
j_call: TRBJ1-5
cdr3_nt: TGTGCCAGCAGTGAATGGGCCCTGGGCAATCAGCCCCAGCATTTT
cdr3_aa: CASSEWALGNQPQHF

v_call: TRBV19
d_call: TRBD1
clone_size: -
cdr3_length: 16
j_call: TRBJ1-5
cdr3_nt: TGTGCCAGTAGTGTGGGGACAGGGGTTACTGATCAGCCCCAGCATTTT
cdr3_aa: CASSVGTGVTDQPQHF

v_call: TRBV5-6
d_call: -
clone_size: -
cdr3_length: 14
j_call: TRBJ1-4
cdr3_nt: TGTGCCAGCAGCCGGACAGTCACCAATGAAAAACTGTTTTTT
cdr3_aa: CASSRTVTNEKLFF

v_call: TRBV2
d_call: -
clone_size: -
cdr3_length: 13
j_call: TRBJ2-2
cdr3_nt: TGTGCCAGCAGTGTAGGGGGCACCGGGGAGCTGTTTTTT
cdr3_aa: CASSVGGTGELFF

v_call: TRBV4-2
d_call: -
clone_size: -
cdr3_length: 15
j_call: TRBJ2-3
cdr3_nt: TGTGCCAGCAGCCACGCCACTAGTTCTGCAGATACGCAGTATTTT
cdr3_aa: CASSHATSSADTQYF

v_call: TRBV6-6
d_call: TRBD2
clone_size: -
cdr3_length: 15
j_call: TRBJ2-2
cdr3_nt: TGTGCCAGCAGTTCGACTAGCGGGGACACCGGGGAGCTGTTTTTT
cdr3_aa: CASSSTSGDTGELFF

v_call: TRBV11-3
d_call: TRBD2
clone_size: -
cdr3_length: 15
j_call: TRBJ2-1
cdr3_nt: TGTGCCAGCAGCACAAGACTAGCGGACTACAATGAGCAGTTCTTC
cdr3_aa: CASSTRLADYNEQFF

v_call: TRBV2
d_call: -
clone_size: -
cdr3_length: 13
j_call: TRBJ1-1
cdr3_nt: TGTGCCAGCAGAGTGGACACCCACCCCGAAGCTTTCTTT
cdr3_aa: CASRVDTHPEAFF

v_call: TRBV7-2
d_call: -
clone_size: -
cdr3_length: 14
j_call: TRBJ2-7
cdr3_nt: TGTGCCAGCAGCTGGCCGGGAACCACCTACGAGCAGTACTTC
cdr3_aa: CASSWPGTTYEQYF

v_call: TRBV11-2
d_call: TRBD2
clone_size: -
cdr3_length: 17
j_call: TRBJ2-5
cdr3_nt: TGTGCCAGCAGTTCCAGAGCGGGCGGGAGACCCAAAGAGACCCAGTACTTC
cdr3_aa: CASSSRAGGRPKETQYF

v_call: TRBV30
d_call: TRBD2
clone_size: -
cdr3_length: 15
j_call: TRBJ2-7
cdr3_nt: TGTGCCTGGTTGAATTTAGCGGGGCACCCGTACGAGCAGTACTTC
cdr3_aa: CAWLNLAGHPYEQYF

v_call: TRBV27
d_call: -
clone_size: -
cdr3_length: 15
j_call: TRBJ1-4
cdr3_nt: TGTGCCAGCAGCCCGCTTCAGGAGGCTAATGAAAAACTGTTTTTT
cdr3_aa: CASSPLQEANEKLFF

v_call: TRBV25-1
d_call: TRBD1
clone_size: -
cdr3_length: 15
j_call: TRBJ1-1
cdr3_nt: TGTGCCAGCAGTGAAGGTAGGGGGCTGTGGACTGAAGCTTTCTTT
cdr3_aa: CASSEGRGLWTEAFF

v_call: TRBV29-1
d_call: TRBD1
clone_size: -
cdr3_length: 14
j_call: TRBJ1-2
cdr3_nt: TGCAGCGTTGAAATAGCGGACAGGGATGCGGGCTACACCTTC
cdr3_aa: CSVEIADRDAGYTF

v_call: TRBV7-2
d_call: -
clone_size: -
cdr3_length: 15
j_call: TRBJ1-2
cdr3_nt: TGTGCCAGCAGCCCTGAACGGGGAATCGGGTATGGCTACACCTTC
cdr3_aa: CASSPERGIGYGYTF

v_call: TRBV29-1
d_call: -
clone_size: once
cdr3_length: 14
j_call: TRBJ2-1
cdr3_nt: TGCAGCGTTGTAGAGGGGGGATCCTACAATGAGCAGTTCTTC
cdr3_aa: CSVVEGGSYNEQFF

v_call: TRBV29-1
d_call: -
clone_size: few
cdr3_length: 14
j_call: TRBJ2-7
cdr3_nt: TGCAGCGTTGGTGCCGGCGGAGCACATGCAGAGCAGTACTTC
cdr3_aa: CSVGAGGAHAEQYF

v_call: TRBV10-3
d_call: -
clone_size: -
cdr3_length: 18
j_call: TRBJ2-6
cdr3_nt: TGTGCCATCAGTGGCTGGGCAGGGATGAGTGAGGGGGCCAACGTCCTGACTTTC
cdr3_aa: CAISGWAGMSEGANVLTF

v_call: TRBV19
d_call: TRBD2
clone_size: -
cdr3_length: 14
j_call: TRBJ2-3
cdr3_nt: TGTGCCAGTAGTAAGGGGACTAGGAAGGATACGCAGTATTTT
cdr3_aa: CASSKGTRKDTQYF

v_call: TRBV3-1/TRBV3-2
d_call: TRBD1
clone_size: -
cdr3_length: 14
j_call: TRBJ1-2
cdr3_nt: TGTGCCAGCTCGAAGGACAGGGCGGGATTCGGCTACACCTTC
cdr3_aa: CASSKDRAGFGYTF

v_call: TRBV29-1
d_call: TRBD1
clone_size: -
cdr3_length: 14
j_call: TRBJ1-5
cdr3_nt: TGCAGCGTAACACAGGGGGCGACGGATCAGCCCCAGCATTTT
cdr3_aa: CSVTQGATDQPQHF

v_call: TRBV11-2
d_call: -
clone_size: -
cdr3_length: 16
j_call: TRBJ2-5
cdr3_nt: TGTGCCAGCAGCGATCGGCCGGGCTCGGGGGAAGAGACCCAGTACTTC
cdr3_aa: CASSDRPGSGEETQYF

v_call: TRBV5-8
d_call: -
clone_size: -
cdr3_length: 12
j_call: TRBJ2-7
cdr3_nt: TGTGCCAGCAGCTTAGGACTTCAGGAGCAGTACTTC
cdr3_aa: CASSLGLQEQYF

v_call: TRBV19
d_call: TRBD2
clone_size: -
cdr3_length: 15
j_call: TRBJ2-5
cdr3_nt: TGTGCCAGTAGTATGCGCGGGAGCAGTAAAGAGACCCAGTACTTC
cdr3_aa: CASSMRGSSKETQYF

v_call: TRBV5-4
d_call: TRBD2
clone_size: -
cdr3_length: 14
j_call: TRBJ2-1
cdr3_nt: TGTGCCAGCAGCACGGGACTAGCGTACAATGAGCAGTTCTTC
cdr3_aa: CASSTGLAYNEQFF

v_call: TRBV6-1
d_call: -
clone_size: few
cdr3_length: 13
j_call: TRBJ1-4
cdr3_nt: TGTGCCAGCAGTGAATTCGGGGGTGAAAAACTGTTTTTT
cdr3_aa: CASSEFGGEKLFF

v_call: TRBV7-9
d_call: -
clone_size: many
cdr3_length: 18
j_call: TRBJ2-3
cdr3_nt: TGTGCCAGCAGCTCATACGGATTACAACCATGGGGCCCAGATACGCAGTATTTT
cdr3_aa: CASSSYGLQPWGPDTQYF

v_call: TRBV3-1/TRBV3-2
d_call: TRBD1
clone_size: -
cdr3_length: 14
j_call: TRBJ1-2
cdr3_nt: TGTGCCAGCAGCCCTGGGACAGAGTATAATGGCTACACCTTC
cdr3_aa: CASSPGTEYNGYTF

v_call: TRBV7-9
d_call: TRBD2
clone_size: -
cdr3_length: 16
j_call: TRBJ2-1
cdr3_nt: TGTGCCAGCAGCTACCATAGCGGGAGGGGATCCAATGAGCAGTTCTTC
cdr3_aa: CASSYHSGRGSNEQFF

v_call: TRBV19
d_call: TRBD2
clone_size: -
cdr3_length: 16
j_call: TRBJ2-7
cdr3_nt: TGTGCCAGTAGTTCCGTCGGGACTAGCGGATTCTACGAGCAGTACTTC
cdr3_aa: CASSSVGTSGFYEQYF

v_call: TRBV12-3/TRBV12-4
d_call: TRBD1
clone_size: -
cdr3_length: 12
j_call: TRBJ1-3
cdr3_nt: TGTGCCAGCACACCTTACAGGGGCCCGAAAAATTTT
cdr3_aa: CASTPYRGPKNF

v_call: TRBV21-1
d_call: -
clone_size: -
cdr3_length: 15
j_call: TRBJ2-3
cdr3_nt: TGTGCCAGCAGCAAATTCCCGGGAAACACAGATACGCAGTATTTT
cdr3_aa: CASSKFPGNTDTQYF

v_call: TRBV15
d_call: -
clone_size: -
cdr3_length: 15
j_call: TRBJ1-1
cdr3_nt: TGTGCCACCGCCGCTGGGGGGGCGGTTGGAACTGAAGCTTTCTTT
cdr3_aa: CATAAGGAVGTEAFF

v_call: TRBV2
d_call: -
clone_size: -
cdr3_length: 12
j_call: TRBJ2-1
cdr3_nt: TGTGCCAGCAGGCGGGTCGACAATGAGCAGTTCTTC
cdr3_aa: CASRRVDNEQFF

v_call: TRBV19
d_call: TRBD1
clone_size: -
cdr3_length: 14
j_call: TRBJ1-1
cdr3_nt: TGTGCCAGTAGTATAAAACAGGGGCACACTGAAGCTTTCTTT
cdr3_aa: CASSIKQGHTEAFF

v_call: TRBV28
d_call: TRBD1
clone_size: -
cdr3_length: 14
j_call: TRBJ1-4
cdr3_nt: TGTGCCAGCATTCCGTTGGGACAGAATGAAAAACTGTTTTTT
cdr3_aa: CASIPLGQNEKLFF

v_call: TRBV19
d_call: -
clone_size: few
cdr3_length: 15
j_call: TRBJ1-5
cdr3_nt: TGTGCCAGTAGCAAGCCCGTCAACCGGGAGCAGCCCCAGCATTTT
cdr3_aa: CASSKPVNREQPQHF

v_call: TRBV7-2
d_call: -
clone_size: -
cdr3_length: 14
j_call: TRBJ2-5
cdr3_nt: TGTGCCAGCACCCAAACGGCCGGGAGCCAAATCCAGTACTTC
cdr3_aa: CASTQTAGSQIQYF

v_call: TRBV19
d_call: -
clone_size: -
cdr3_length: 16
j_call: TRBJ1-5
cdr3_nt: TGTGCCAGTAGTTCAGGGTCCTTTCCTAGCAATCAGCCCCAGCATTTT
cdr3_aa: CASSSGSFPSNQPQHF

v_call: TRBV11-2
d_call: -
clone_size: -
cdr3_length: 14
j_call: TRBJ2-5
cdr3_nt: TGTGCCAGCAGCGTCGGGAACCCCCAAGAGACCCAGTACTTC
cdr3_aa: CASSVGNPQETQYF

v_call: TRBV27
d_call: TRBD1
clone_size: -
cdr3_length: 14
j_call: TRBJ2-1
cdr3_nt: TGTGCCAGCAGTGCTAGGACAGGGGGCTATGAGCAGTTCTTC
cdr3_aa: CASSARTGGYEQFF

v_call: TRBV7-2
d_call: TRBD1
clone_size: -
cdr3_length: 14
j_call: TRBJ1-6
cdr3_nt: TGTGCCAGCAGCTCGACAGGGGCGCAGTCACCCCTCCACTTT
cdr3_aa: CASSSTGAQSPLHF

v_call: TRBV6-6
d_call: TRBD1
clone_size: -
cdr3_length: 14
j_call: TRBJ1-2
cdr3_nt: TGTGCCGGATCGTCAGGGGGCCGAGGCTATGGCTACACCTTC
cdr3_aa: CAGSSGGRGYGYTF

v_call: TRBV7-2
d_call: -
clone_size: once
cdr3_length: 14
j_call: TRBJ2-5
cdr3_nt: TGTGCCAGCAGCATTTCGACAGGCCAAGAGACCCAGTACTTC
cdr3_aa: CASSISTGQETQYF

v_call: TRBV5-5
d_call: TRBD2
clone_size: -
cdr3_length: 16
j_call: TRBJ2-5
cdr3_nt: TGTGCCAGCAGCTTGGAGGCTAGCGGGATCCAAGAGACCCAGTACTTC
cdr3_aa: CASSLEASGIQETQYF

v_call: TRBV6-4
d_call: TRBD2
clone_size: -
cdr3_length: 16
j_call: TRBJ2-1
cdr3_nt: TGTGCCAGCAGTGACTCGGCTAGCGGGAGCCCTAATGAGCAGTTCTTC
cdr3_aa: CASSDSASGSPNEQFF

v_call: TRBV11-2
d_call: -
clone_size: -
cdr3_length: 14
j_call: TRBJ2-1
cdr3_nt: TGTGCCAGCAGCTTAGCGGGACTCTTCAATGAGCAGTTCTTC
cdr3_aa: CASSLAGLFNEQFF

v_call: TRBV9
d_call: -
clone_size: -
cdr3_length: 15
j_call: TRBJ2-2
cdr3_nt: TGTGCCAGCAGCGTCGTACAGGGAGACACCGGGGAGCTGTTTTTT
cdr3_aa: CASSVVQGDTGELFF

v_call: TRBV4-1
d_call: -
clone_size: -
cdr3_length: 15
j_call: TRBJ1-6
cdr3_nt: TGCGCCAGCAGCCAAGTGGAGTCGCCGTTTGGACCCCTCCACTTT
cdr3_aa: CASSQVESPFGPLHF

v_call: TRBV9
d_call: -
clone_size: -
cdr3_length: 17
j_call: TRBJ2-3
cdr3_nt: TGTGCCAGCAGCGAACCTGAGAGGACACCCTACACAGATACGCAGTATTTT
cdr3_aa: CASSEPERTPYTDTQYF

v_call: TRBV20-1
d_call: -
clone_size: -
cdr3_length: 14
j_call: TRBJ1-6
cdr3_nt: TGCAGTGCTAGTGGAGGAGGGTTTGGATCACCCCTCCACTTT
cdr3_aa: CSASGGGFGSPLHF

v_call: TRBV10-3
d_call: -
clone_size: -
cdr3_length: 14
j_call: TRBJ2-7
cdr3_nt: TGTGCCATCAGTGATTCAAAAACAACCTACGAGCAGTACTTC
cdr3_aa: CAISDSKTTYEQYF

v_call: TRBV4-3
d_call: TRBD2
clone_size: -
cdr3_length: 16
j_call: TRBJ2-3
cdr3_nt: TGCGCCAGCAGCCAAGATGCGGGGGGGAGCACAGATACGCAGTATTTT
cdr3_aa: CASSQDAGGSTDTQYF

v_call: TRBV19
d_call: TRBD1
clone_size: -
cdr3_length: 16
j_call: TRBJ1-6
cdr3_nt: TGTGCCAGCGGACAGGGCCCTACCCCCTATAATTCACCCCTCCACTTT
cdr3_aa: CASGQGPTPYNSPLHF

v_call: TRBV7-8
d_call: -
clone_size: -
cdr3_length: 15
j_call: TRBJ1-4
cdr3_nt: TGTGCCAGCAGCACTTACAGGGTCGGTAATGAAAAACTGTTTTTT
cdr3_aa: CASSTYRVGNEKLFF

v_call: TRBV11-3
d_call: -
clone_size: -
cdr3_length: 15
j_call: TRBJ2-2
cdr3_nt: TGTGCCAGCAGTGCCTTAGGAGGTTACACCGGGGAGCTGTTTTTT
cdr3_aa: CASSALGGYTGELFF